Listed here are 8 T cell receptor beta chains from one sample, sequenced in a study of CD8 T cells in ankylosing spondylitis. From the 5' RACE reads, TCRdb called clonotypes with MiXCR, one entry per CDR3 protein. This sample carries 150,000 to 200,000 distinct CDR3 sequences, over 10% of them seen once, and the ten largest clones take approximately 17%. The sequenced material came from blood, either unsorted or a sorted T cell fraction (not recorded which). Receptor source: a male donor with ankylosing spondylitis or in good health (not recorded which).

There are a few counts of this clonotype. The V and J genes are TRBV29-1 and TRBJ1-2; no firm D call. Germline values: CDR1 SQVTM, CDR2 ANQGSEA. The V gene lost 2 bases and the J gene lost 8 bases, with 18 bases spanning the gap. This CDR3 is built from 14 residues. This CDR3 is CSVETPEGQQGYTF. The DNA of the CDR3 is TGCAGCGTTGAAACCCCCGAAGGGCAACAAGGCTACACCTTC.

This clonotype was seen more than once but under ten times. J is TRBJ2-1 and V is TRBV14, with a possible D match to TRBD1 (7 bases). The CDR3 consists of 16 residues. CDR1 is SGHDN, CDR2 FVKESK, per germline. The germline V and J ends were trimmed by 0 bases and 5 bases, with 14 bases remaining between them. The CDR3 DNA follows: TGTGCCAGCAGCCAAGATCGGAGGGGACAGAACAATGAGCAGTTCTTC. Protein sequence: CASSQDRRGQNNEQFF. Full variable domain (missing parts from reference TRBV14 and TRBJ2-1): EAGVTQFPSHSVIEKGQTVTLRCDPISGHDNLYWYRRVMGKEIKFLLHFVKESKQDESGMPNNRFLAERTGGTYSTLKVQPAELEDSGVYFCASSQDRRGQNNEQFFGPGTRLTVL.

This clonotype was seen a handful of times. The chain joins TRBV5-5 to TRBJ2-7; D gene ambiguous. Looked up from germline, CDR1 is SGHKS and CDR2 is YYEKEE (reference sequence). V lost 0 bases, J lost 2 bases, and 9 bases lay in between. This CDR3 has 14 residues. The CDR3 DNA sequence: TGTGCCAGCAGCTTGGTTTGGAAGACCTACGAGCAGTACTTC. The encoded protein is CASSLVWKTYEQYF.

This clonotype was recorded only once. J is TRBJ2-2 and V is TRBV30; D may be TRBD2 (6 bases). CDR1 GTSNPN and CDR2 SVGIG come from the germline V gene (reference sequence). The V end lost 4 bases, the J end lost 2 bases, and 11 bases lay between the germline ends. This CDR3 is 14 amino acids long. The CDR3 DNA follows: TGTGCCTGGATGGGAGGAATTAACACCGGGGAGCTGTTTTTT. Translating it yields CAWMGGINTGELFF.

The V and J genes are TRBV10-2 and TRBJ1-1; the match to TRBD1 covers 8 bases. Germline trimming cut 6 bases from V and 6 bases from J; bases unmatched to any gene: 0. This CDR3 comprises 11 residues. Germline CDR1 and CDR2: WSHSY and SAAADI. The CDR3 loop is CASRGQAEAFF. The CDR3 DNA reads as TGCGCCAGCAGGGGACAGGCTGAAGCTTTCTTT.

CDR3 sequence reads: CASSQSGGGPTDTQYF. The CDR3 region has the DNA TGTGCCAGCAGCCAGTCGGGCGGGGGCCCCACAGATACGCAGTATTTT. The chain employs TRBV3-1 and TRBJ2-3, with a possible D match to TRBD2 (7 bases). Germline V gene sequence: CDR1 LGHDT, CDR2 YNNKEL (reference sequence). The CDR3 runs 16 residues. Trimming pared 3 bases from V and 2 bases from J, leaving 15 bases between.

J is TRBJ2-1 and V is TRBV27; TRBD2 aligns across 7 bases. This CDR3 spans 17 amino acids. Germline V lookup: CDR1 MNHEY, CDR2 SMNVEV (reference sequence). J gave up 0 bases and V 4 bases, and 9 bases lay outside the gene matches. CDR3 loop: CASSWVLAPSSYNEQFF. In DNA, the CDR3 is TGTGCCAGCAGTTGGGTACTAGCGCCGAGCTCCTACAATGAGCAGTTCTTC.

This clonotype was seen a handful of times. This sequence joins TRBV7-6 and TRBJ1-1; 7 bases line up with TRBD1. Germline lookup yields CDR1 SGHVS and CDR2 FNYEAQ. The CDR3 loop spans 13 amino acids. V was clipped by 6 bases and J by 5 bases; unmatched bases: 6. CDR3 sequence: CASRQGWGTEAFF. DNA of the CDR3: TGTGCCAGCAGACAGGGGTGGGGGACTGAAGCTTTCTTT.